The entry that follows covers one TCR beta chain sequence. This clonotype has a handful of counts. There is no known antigen for this receptor. Base quality data are lacking; no much larger clone is found one base away. The germline V gene supplies CDR1 KGHDR and CDR2 SFDVKD. The germline V end is reduced by 2 bases and the J end by 1 base; junction bases left unmatched: 4. Inclusive of the bounding cysteine and phenylalanine, the CDR3 is 16 residues long. Left in the record is the CDR3 DNA by itself, 48 bases read in frame from the first base. The entry originates in a study of read filtering for tumor transcriptome and immune sequencing (dated by TCRdb to the early 2020s). Regarding the complete study: Of the patients in the cohort, approximately 17 were male and 14 were female, and their mean age was approximately 66 years, with a range of roughly 40 to 80. By revised international staging, eight or nine patients were R-ISS I, over 15 were R-ISS II and over five were R-ISS III. Whole-transcriptome libraries were prepared with the TruSeq RNA Access Library Prep Kit after DNase treatment. TCR-region mapped reads per sample ranged from about 3.5 to 10.27 million with IR-seq versus only roughly 80 to 1273 with RNA-seq. Using the same bone marrow samples, the study ran both targeted immune repertoire sequencing and bulk whole-transcriptome sequencing and then compared the TCR repertoires from each method. A main aim was a read-filtering strategy for immune repertoire data, specifically whether clonotypes supported by a single read should be removed.

Each patient had bone marrow sampled at the time of active disease. Ficoll-Hypaque density gradient centrifugation was used to isolate the bone marrow mononuclear cells. Myeloma plasma cells were removed and CD138-negative cells were collected by negative selection after labeling with CD138 magnetic microbeads on a MACS separator. The purity of the isolated cells was checked by flow cytometry with CD138 antibodies on an Attune NxT. TRIzol reagent was used to extract total RNA, and a NanoDrop spectrophotometer was used to quantify the extracted RNA. Paired RNA-seq and IR-seq were performed on the CD138-negative bone marrow sample of each patient. What the authors observed across the whole study: Compared with RNA-seq, IR-seq captured clonotypes at much greater depth and more reliably, and a smaller IR-seq throughput was enough to identify most of the shared clonotypes. When single-read clonotypes were removed, the proportions of shared clonotypes in IR-seq and RNA-seq correlated more strongly. Rather than purified T cells, the sorted CD138-negative fraction was a mixed bone marrow immune population. Single-read clonotypes made up about 82% of clonotypes but only roughly 3.5% of total reads in IR-seq, compared with about 69% of clonotypes and roughly 45% of reads in RNA-seq.

TCR libraries were built from roughly 400 ng RNA with the Immunoverse kit, using molecular barcoded adaptors covering alpha/delta and beta/gamma chains. TCR library preparation used the same RNA that was used for transcriptome sequencing. Sequencing of TCR libraries was carried out on an Illumina HiSeq 4000 with 2 x 150 cycles. The source study handled its data this way. TCR reads were aligned to human V, D, J and C references and assembled into CDR3 clonotypes with MiXCR, including quality filtering and error correction. The tcR package in R was used for analysis of clonotype counts and gene usage diversity. Raw mapping reads were checked after the RNA-seq reads had been mapped by STAR aligner version 2.5.3a onto the human GRCh37 genome. IR-seq fastq files were randomly downsampled with Seqtk 1.3 to test the effect of sequencing depth on detected clonotypes. TCRdb reprocessed the public reads (quality trimming at Q25 with fastp, clone calling with MiXCR) and kept in-frame beta chains. Each entry is one CDR3 protein sequence, shown with its most common DNA and genes. What appears here as the V and J calls and clone size reflects TCRdb's work, not the paper's. For this sample the table gives around 48,000 distinct CDR3 sequences, of which less than 20% were detected only once. Approximately 15% of the sample comes from the top ten.

Sequenced sample: a population of CD138-negative cells sorted from bone marrow. Sample cell subset or site, as interpreted from the label and publication: bone marrow mononuclear cells depleted of CD138+ plasma/myeloma cells by negative magnetic selection. The receptor was derived from a donor aged 40 or over with multiple myeloma. The chain employs TRBV24-1 and TRBJ1-1; 9 bases in the junction line up with TRBD1. The CDR3 is CATSDSPGQGNTEAFF. The DNA sequence follows: TGTGCCACCAGTGATTCCCCGGGACAGGGGAACACTGAAGCTTTCTTT.